These T cell receptor beta chains were read from a single sample in a study of OX40 agonist ivuxolimab in advanced cancers. Sequencing was performed with immunoSEQ multiplex PCR; in TCRdb, only in-frame clones are kept and a portion is missing. This table has about 78,000 clones, around 86% appearing once. The sequencing used CD4+ or CD8+ T cells sorted from blood, collected in a trial of the OX40 agonist ivuxolimab. The source of these receptors is an adult with an advanced solid tumor such as melanoma, head and neck, liver or kidney cancer. The CDR3 runs from the conserved cysteine through the conserved F or W. D genes are given only for firm matches. Size is stated for part of the rows, as once, few or many counts, or as a class when the clone is expanded.

clone_size	d_call	j_call	v_call	cdr3_nt	cdr3_aa
.	TRBD2	TRBJ2-1	TRBV4-2	TGTGCCAGCAGCCAAACTAGCGGGAGCTACAATGAGCAGTTCTTC	CASSQTSGSYNEQFF
.	.	TRBJ2-5	TRBV19	TGTGCCAGCAAACTGACAGCGACTACTCAACAAGAGACCCAGTACTTC	CASKLTATTQQETQYF
.	.	TRBJ2-7	TRBV27	TGTGCCAGCAGTTCGAGCCGATTAGTGATCTACGAGCAGTACTTC	CASSSSRLVIYEQYF
.	TRBD2	TRBJ2-1	TRBV10-3	TGTGCCATCAGGGGAGAAGGACTAGCGACTTACAATGAGCAGTTCTTC	CAIRGEGLATYNEQFF
.	.	TRBJ2-1	TRBV6-1	TGTGCCAGTTCGGGGGCTTATGAGCAGTTCTTC	CASSGAYEQFF
.	TRBD2	TRBJ2-3	TRBV11-3	TGTGCCAGCAGCCGAACACTTAGCGGGAGGGGCACAGATACGCAGTATTTT	CASSRTLSGRGTDTQYF
.	.	TRBJ2-3	TRBV28	TGTGCCAGCAGTACACACGGAGGGACAGATACGCAGTATTTT	CASSTHGGTDTQYF
.	.	TRBJ1-2	TRBV2	TGTGCCAGCAGTTCTACAGGGTCTGTCTATGGCTACACCTTC	CASSSTGSVYGYTF
.	.	TRBJ1-1	TRBV2	TGTGCCAGCAGTGAATCCACAACGAACACTGAAGCTTTCTTT	CASSESTTNTEAFF
once	.	TRBJ1-5	TRBV6-5	TGTGCCAGCAGTTACTCGAAGAGTCAGCCCCAGCATTTT	CASSYSKSQPQHF
.	.	TRBJ1-2	TRBV6-1	TGTGCCAGCAACCTATTAGCTAACTATGGCTACACCTTC	CASNLLANYGYTF
.	TRBD1	TRBJ1-3	TRBV7-9	TGTGCCAGCAGCCCCGGGACAGGCTCTGGAAACACCATATATTTT	CASSPGTGSGNTIYF
.	.	TRBJ1-6	TRBV5-1	TGCGCCAGCAGCTTGGAGACAGCTACTAATTCACCCCTCCACTTT	CASSLETATNSPLHF
.	.	TRBJ2-2	TRBV7-6	TGTGCCAGCAGCTTAGCGGGGGGCCCCGCGAACACCGGGGAGCTGTTTTTT	CASSLAGGPANTGELFF
.	.	TRBJ1-4	TRBV7-9	TGTGCCAGCAGCTCTGACCGCGGACAGTACGGACCTAATGAAAAACTGTTTTTT	CASSSDRGQYGPNEKLFF
.	TRBD1	TRBJ1-5	TRBV19	TGTGCCAGTCTGGGACAGGCCGGTCAGCCCCAGCATTTT	CASLGQAGQPQHF
.	.	TRBJ2-1	TRBV18	TGTGCCAGCTCACCACCAGGGCCTGGCGCGGGGTACAATGAGCAGTTCTTC	CASSPPGPGAGYNEQFF
.	TRBD1	TRBJ1-1	TRBV19	TGTGCCAGTAGTAGGACAGGATGGCTGAACACTGAAGCTTTCTTT	CASSRTGWLNTEAFF
.	.	TRBJ1-3	TRBV4-1	TGCGCCAGCAGCCAACTCGGGTTAGGAAACACCATATATTTT	CASSQLGLGNTIYF
.	.	TRBJ2-3	TRBV6-5	TGTGCCAGCAGGGCCCGGGATACGCAGTATTTT	CASRARDTQYF
once	.	TRBJ2-3	TRBV11-3	TGTGCCAGCAGCTTGGGGACCCTGGTTTTTGATACGCAGTATTTT	CASSLGTLVFDTQYF
.	.	TRBJ2-5	TRBV9	TGTGCCAGCAGCGTAGACGGGGGTGGGACCCAGTACTTC	CASSVDGGGTQYF
.	.	TRBJ2-5	TRBV5-1	TGCGCCAGCAACCACCTGGGGGCTCAAGAGACCCAGTACTTC	CASNHLGAQETQYF
.	TRBD1	TRBJ2-7	TRBV10-2	TGCGCCAGCAGCGACAGGGCCTACGAGCAGTACTTC	CASSDRAYEQYF
.	TRBD2	TRBJ2-1	TRBV23-1	TGCGCCTCCGGAACTAGCGGGAGGGGGGCCAGTGAGCAGTTCTTC	CASGTSGRGASEQFF
.	TRBD2	TRBJ2-7	TRBV5-1	TGCGCCAGCAGCTTAAGGACTAGCGGGACGGGGGAGCAGTACTTC	CASSLRTSGTGEQYF
.	.	TRBJ2-3	TRBV10-1	TGCGCCAGCAGTGAGTCTCGGAGACAGCGTACAGATACGCAGTATTTT	CASSESRRQRTDTQYF
.	TRBD1	TRBJ1-2	TRBV11-2	TGTGCCAGCTCGCCTTATGGGGACAGGGGGAGTGGCTACACCTTC	CASSPYGDRGSGYTF
once	.	TRBJ2-2	TRBV15	TGTGCCACCAGCAGACAGGGCAGCACCGGGGAGCTGTTTTTT	CATSRQGSTGELFF
.	.	TRBJ2-7	TRBV6-5	TGTGCCAGCAGTTTTCGACAGGAGTCGCGCTCCGAGCAGTACTTC	CASSFRQESRSEQYF
.	TRBD2	TRBJ2-1	TRBV27	TGTGCCAGCATGGGGGGACTAGTCCGTAATGAGCAGTTCTTC	CASMGGLVRNEQFF
.	.	TRBJ1-1	TRBV5-8	TGTGCCAGCAAAGGACCCACTATGATCACTGAAGCTTTCTTT	CASKGPTMITEAFF
.	.	TRBJ2-7	TRBV6-5	TGTGCCAGCAGACGACTAAGCTCCTACGAGCAGTACTTC	CASRRLSSYEQYF